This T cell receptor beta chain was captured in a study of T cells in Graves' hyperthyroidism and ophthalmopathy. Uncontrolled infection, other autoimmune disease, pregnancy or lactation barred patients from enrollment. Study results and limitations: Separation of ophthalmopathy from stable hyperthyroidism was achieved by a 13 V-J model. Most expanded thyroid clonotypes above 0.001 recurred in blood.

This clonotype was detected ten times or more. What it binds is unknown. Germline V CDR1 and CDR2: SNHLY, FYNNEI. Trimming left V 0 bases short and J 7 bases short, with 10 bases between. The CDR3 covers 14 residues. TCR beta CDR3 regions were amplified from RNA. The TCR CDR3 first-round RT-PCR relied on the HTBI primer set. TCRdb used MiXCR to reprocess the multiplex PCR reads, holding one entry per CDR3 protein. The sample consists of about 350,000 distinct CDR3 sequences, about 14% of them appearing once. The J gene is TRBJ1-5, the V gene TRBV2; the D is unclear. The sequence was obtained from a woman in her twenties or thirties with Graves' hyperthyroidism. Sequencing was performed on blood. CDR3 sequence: CASSEARRGQPQHF. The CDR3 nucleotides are TGTGCCAGCAGTGAAGCGCGAAGAGGGCAGCCCCAGCATTTT.